This T cell receptor (beta chain) was documented in a study of Graves' ophthalmopathy and Graves' hyperthyroidism. Study as a whole: The study drew peripheral blood at initial diagnosis, before any treatment.

From RNA, the CDR3 regions of TCR beta chains were amplified and sequenced. The workflow started with a first-round RT-PCR run with HTBI primers and then moved on to a second-round multiplex PCR. In TCRdb, the multiplex PCR reads were re-called with MiXCR into one record per CDR3 protein. Here the sample spans some 390,000 distinct CDR3 sequences, roughly 18% being singletons. The V end was cut by 3 bases, the J end by 5 bases, with 25 bases between. The CDR3 covers 18 residues. Source material: peripheral blood. The origin of this receptor is a woman between 18 and 29 years old with Graves' ophthalmopathy. The chain joins TRBV12-3 or TRBV12-4 to TRBJ1-2; D is uncertain. The CDR3 spells CASSLHGTGVRGKYGYTF. Written as DNA, the CDR3 is TGTGCCAGCAGTTTGCACGGAACCGGGGTCCGAGGGAAGTATGGCTACACCTTC.